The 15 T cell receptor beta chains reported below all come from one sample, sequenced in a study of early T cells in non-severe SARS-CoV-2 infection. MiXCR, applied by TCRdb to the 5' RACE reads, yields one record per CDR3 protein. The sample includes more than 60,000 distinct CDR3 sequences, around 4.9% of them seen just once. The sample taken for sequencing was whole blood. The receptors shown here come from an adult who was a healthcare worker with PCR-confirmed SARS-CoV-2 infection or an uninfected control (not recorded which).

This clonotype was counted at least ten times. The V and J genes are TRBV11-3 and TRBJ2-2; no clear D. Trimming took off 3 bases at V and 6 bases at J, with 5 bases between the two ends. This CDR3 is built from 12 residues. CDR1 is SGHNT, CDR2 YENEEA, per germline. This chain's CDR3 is CASSFRSGELFF. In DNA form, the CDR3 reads TGTGCCAGCAGCTTCAGGTCCGGGGAGCTGTTTTTT. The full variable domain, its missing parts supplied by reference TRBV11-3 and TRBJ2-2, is EAGVVQSPRYKIIEKKQPVAFWCNPISGHNTLYWYLQNLGQGPELLIRYENEEAVDDSQLPKDRFSAERLKGVDSTLKIQPAELGDSAVYLCASSFRSGELFFGEGSRLTVL.

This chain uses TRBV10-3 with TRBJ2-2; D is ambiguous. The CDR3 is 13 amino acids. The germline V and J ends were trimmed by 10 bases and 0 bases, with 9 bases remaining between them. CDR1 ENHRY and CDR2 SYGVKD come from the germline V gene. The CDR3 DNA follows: TGTGCCACCAACCTAGCGAACACCGGGGAGCTGTTTTTT. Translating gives CATNLANTGELFF.

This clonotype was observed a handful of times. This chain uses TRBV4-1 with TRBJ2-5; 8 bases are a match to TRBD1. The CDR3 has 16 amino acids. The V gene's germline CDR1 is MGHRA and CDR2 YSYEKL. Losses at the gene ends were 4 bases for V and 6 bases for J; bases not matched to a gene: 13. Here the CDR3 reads CASSREPSGGLKTQYF. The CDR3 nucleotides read TGCGCCAGCAGCCGAGAGCCATCAGGGGGCCTTAAGACCCAGTACTTC.

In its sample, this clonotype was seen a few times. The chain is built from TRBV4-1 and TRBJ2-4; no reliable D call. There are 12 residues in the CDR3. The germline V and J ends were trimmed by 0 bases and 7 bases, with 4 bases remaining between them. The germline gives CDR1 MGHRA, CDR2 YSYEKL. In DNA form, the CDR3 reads TGCGCCAGCAGCCAAGATCGGAACATTCAGTACTTC. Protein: CASSQDRNIQYF.

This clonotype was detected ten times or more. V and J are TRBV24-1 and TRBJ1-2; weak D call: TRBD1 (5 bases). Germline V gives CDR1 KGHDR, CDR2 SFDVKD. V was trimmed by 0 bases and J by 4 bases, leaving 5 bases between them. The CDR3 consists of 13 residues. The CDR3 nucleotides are TGTGCCACCAGTGATTTGGGGGGCTATGGCTACACCTTC. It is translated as CATSDLGGYGYTF.

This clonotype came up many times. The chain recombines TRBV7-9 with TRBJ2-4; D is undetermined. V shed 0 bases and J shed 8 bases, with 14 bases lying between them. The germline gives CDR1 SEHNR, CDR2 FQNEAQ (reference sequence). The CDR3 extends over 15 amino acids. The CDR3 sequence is CASSLATPYGDIQYF. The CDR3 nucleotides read TGTGCCAGCAGCTTAGCCACTCCGTATGGGGACATTCAGTACTTC.

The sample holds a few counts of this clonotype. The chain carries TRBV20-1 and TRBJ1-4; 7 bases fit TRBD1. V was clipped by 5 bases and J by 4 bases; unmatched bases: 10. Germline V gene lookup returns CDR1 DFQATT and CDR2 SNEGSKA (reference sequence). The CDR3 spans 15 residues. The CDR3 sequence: CSALLQGRHNEKLFF. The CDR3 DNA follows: TGCAGTGCTTTATTACAGGGGCGACATAATGAAAAACTGTTTTTT.

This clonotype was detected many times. The CDR3 sequence is CASSSEGAGQGINTQYF. As DNA, the CDR3 is TGCGCCAGCAGCTCGGAAGGGGCGGGACAAGGCATAAATACGCAGTATTTT. The chain has TRBV5-1 and TRBJ2-3, with D perhaps matching TRBD1 or TRBD2 (6 bases each). Trimming removed 3 bases from V and 7 bases from J, with 24 bases in between. Germline V gene data show CDR1 as SGHRS and CDR2 as YFSETQ. The CDR3 runs to 17 residues.

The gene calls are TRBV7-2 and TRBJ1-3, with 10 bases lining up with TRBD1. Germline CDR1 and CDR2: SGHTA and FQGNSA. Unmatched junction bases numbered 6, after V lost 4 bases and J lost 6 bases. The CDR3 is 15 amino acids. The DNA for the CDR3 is TGTGCCAGCAGCTCGACAGGGGGCGGTGAAAACACCATATATTTT. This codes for CASSSTGGGENTIYF.

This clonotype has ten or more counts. The CDR3 DNA reads as TGCAGCGTTCGGACTAGCGGGGGCTACGAGCAGTACTTC. Translated, it gives CSVRTSGGYEQYF. The chain employs TRBV29-1 and TRBJ2-7, with TRBD2 matching over 13 bases. The CDR3 is 13 amino acids. The germline V gene has CDR1 SQVTM and CDR2 ANQGSEA. Trimming cost V 5 bases and J 3 bases; bases outside gene matches: 1.

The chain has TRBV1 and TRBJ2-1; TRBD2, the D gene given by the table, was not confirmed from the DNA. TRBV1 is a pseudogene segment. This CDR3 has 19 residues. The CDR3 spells CTSSHPLRAGASPYNEQFF. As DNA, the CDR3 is TGCACCAGCAGCCACCCATTACGAGCGGGGGCCTCCCCCTACAATGAGCAGTTCTTC.

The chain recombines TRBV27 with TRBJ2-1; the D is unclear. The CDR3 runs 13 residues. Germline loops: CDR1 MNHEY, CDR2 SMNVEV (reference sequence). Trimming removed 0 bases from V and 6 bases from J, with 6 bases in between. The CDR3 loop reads CASSLSIRNEQFF. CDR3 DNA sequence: TGTGCCAGCAGTTTATCCATCCGCAATGAGCAGTTCTTC.

CDR3 protein: CASSLAWTSGGQTDTQYF. CDR3 DNA sequence: TGCGCCAGCAGCCTAGCGTGGACTAGCGGGGGGCAAACAGATACGCAGTATTTT. This chain connects TRBV5-1 to TRBJ2-3; 14 bases fit TRBD2. Germline CDR1 and CDR2: SGHRS and YFSETQ. The CDR3 totals 18 residues. The V and J ends lost 4 bases and 3 bases, in that order; junction bases with no gene match: 10.

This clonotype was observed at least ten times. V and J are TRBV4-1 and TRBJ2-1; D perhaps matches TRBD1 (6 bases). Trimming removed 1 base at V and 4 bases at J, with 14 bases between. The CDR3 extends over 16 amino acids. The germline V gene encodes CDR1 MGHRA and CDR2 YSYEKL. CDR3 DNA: TGCGCCAGCAGCCAAGTTGCCTTGGGGGCTTACAATGAGCAGTTCTTC. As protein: CASSQVALGAYNEQFF.

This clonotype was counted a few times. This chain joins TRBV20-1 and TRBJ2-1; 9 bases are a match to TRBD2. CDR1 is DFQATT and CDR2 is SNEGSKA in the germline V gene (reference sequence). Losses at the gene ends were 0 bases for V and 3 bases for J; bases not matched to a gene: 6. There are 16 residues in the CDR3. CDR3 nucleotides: TGCAGTGCTAGAGATCCCGAGACTAGCGGCTACAATGAGCAGTTCTTC. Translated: CSARDPETSGYNEQFF.